This T cell receptor (beta chain) was recorded in a study of blood T cells in healthy people across ages. Study-wide results and limits: The recorded TCR beta diversity per million T cells decreased in a roughly linear manner with age. Observed TCR beta diversity showed a strong correlation with the percentage of naive T cells as measured by flow cytometry.

V dropped 1 base and J dropped 0; count of bases not matched to a gene: 4. Germline CDR1 and CDR2: SGDLS and YYNGEE. This CDR3 is built from 16 residues. Together with a sample-barcoded 5' primer, a J-beta primer mix was included in a second PCR lasting roughly 6 to 12 cycles. A template-switch adaptor with 12 random nucleotides tagged each cDNA molecule. TCRdb re-called the 5' RACE reads through MiXCR, storing one row per CDR3 protein. The sample contains roughly 1.9 million distinct CDR3 sequences, 30% to 40% of which appear only once. Notes on this clonotype: What it recognizes is unknown.

The V call is TRBV9, the J call TRBJ2-5; 9 bases align to TRBD1. This TCR was recovered from a human donor in good health. Sequencing input: blood. The CDR3: CASSVSGQGYQETQYF. In DNA form, the CDR3 reads TGTGCCAGCAGCGTAAGTGGACAGGGGTACCAAGAGACCCAGTACTTC. The variable domain in full, with the rest retrieved from reference TRBV9 and TRBJ2-5, is DSGVTQTPKHLITATGQRVTLRCSPRSGDLSVYWYQQSLDQGLQFLIQYYNGEERAKGNILERFSAQQFPDLHSELNLSSLELGDSALYFCASSVSGQGYQETQYFGPGTRLLVL.